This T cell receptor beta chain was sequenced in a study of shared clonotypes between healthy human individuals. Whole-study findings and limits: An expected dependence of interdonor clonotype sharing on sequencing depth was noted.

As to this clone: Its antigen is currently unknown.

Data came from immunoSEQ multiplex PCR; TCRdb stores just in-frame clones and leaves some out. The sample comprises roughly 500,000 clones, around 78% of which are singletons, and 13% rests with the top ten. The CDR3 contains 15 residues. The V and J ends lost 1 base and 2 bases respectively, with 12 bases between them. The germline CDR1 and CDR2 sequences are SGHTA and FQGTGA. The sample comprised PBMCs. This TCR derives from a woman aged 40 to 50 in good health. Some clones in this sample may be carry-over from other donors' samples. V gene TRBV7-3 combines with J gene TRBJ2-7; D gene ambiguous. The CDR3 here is CASSLIPTETYEQYF. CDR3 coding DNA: TGTGCCAGCAGCTTAATCCCGACGGAGACCTACGAGCAGTACTTC.